This TCR beta chain is from a study of T cells in Graves' hyperthyroidism and ophthalmopathy. Study-level background: Initial diagnosis, before any treatment, was when peripheral blood was collected.

The CDR3 is 13 amino acids. V lost 6 bases and J 3 bases, leaving 11 bases between the germline ends. The V gene's germline CDR1 is MNHNS and CDR2 SASEGT. What was amplified from RNA transcripts were TCR beta CDR3 regions. First-round RT-PCR of the TCR CDR3 relied on the HTBI primer set. TCRdb recomputed calls from the multiplex PCR reads with MiXCR, one row per CDR3 protein. Among hundreds of thousands of distinct CDR3 sequences listed, about 24% were seen once. This clonotype came up a few times. Its target is not known. Clinical symptoms, serum thyroxine, TRAb, thyroid ultrasound and orbital computed tomography informed diagnoses. Study-wide results and caveats: Patients with ophthalmopathy were separated from those with stable hyperthyroidism by a 13 V-J model. Most expanded thyroid clonotypes above 0.001 recurred in blood.

This clonotype was obtained from a woman in her thirties with Graves' ophthalmopathy. This chain connects TRBV6-1 to TRBJ1-2; D unresolved. The sequenced sample was blood. The CDR3 is CASRTAGYYGYTF. The CDR3 DNA reads as TGTGCCAGCAGGACCGCGGGGTACTATGGCTACACCTTC.